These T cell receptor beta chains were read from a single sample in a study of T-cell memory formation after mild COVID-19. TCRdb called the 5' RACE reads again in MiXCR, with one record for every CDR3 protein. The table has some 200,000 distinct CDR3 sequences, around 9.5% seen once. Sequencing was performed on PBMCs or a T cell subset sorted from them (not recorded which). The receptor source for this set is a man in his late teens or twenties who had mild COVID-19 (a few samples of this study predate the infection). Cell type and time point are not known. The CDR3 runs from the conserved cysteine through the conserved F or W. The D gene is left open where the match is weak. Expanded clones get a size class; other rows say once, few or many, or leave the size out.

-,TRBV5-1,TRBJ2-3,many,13,TGCGCCAGCAGCCTCCAGCCTGTCGATACGCAGTATTTT,CASSLQPVDTQYF
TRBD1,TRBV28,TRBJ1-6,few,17,TGTGCCAGCAGTCCGGGAGACGGACAGGGAAGTGGTTCACCCCTCCACTTT,CASSPGDGQGSGSPLHF
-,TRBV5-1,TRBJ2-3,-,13,TGCGCCAGCAGCCAAGGGACCACAGATACGCAGTATTTT,CASSQGTTDTQYF
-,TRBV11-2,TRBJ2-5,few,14,TGTGCCAGCAGGCCTATACAGGGGAGGCAGACCCAGTACTTC,CASRPIQGRQTQYF
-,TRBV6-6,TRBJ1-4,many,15,TGTGCCAGCCCACCGGCGGAAGCAACTAATGAAAAACTGTTTTTT,CASPPAEATNEKLFF
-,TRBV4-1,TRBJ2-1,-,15,TGCGCCAGCAGCGAACAGCACCCCTCCTACAATGAGCAGTTCTTC,CASSEQHPSYNEQFF
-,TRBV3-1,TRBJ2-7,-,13,TGTGCCAGCAGCCAAGCGGGGGAGTCCGAGCAGTACTTC,CASSQAGESEQYF
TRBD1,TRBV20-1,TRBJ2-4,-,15,TGCAGTGCTAGAGTACCGCAGGGGGATCTCTTCATTCAGTACTTC,CSARVPQGDLFIQYF
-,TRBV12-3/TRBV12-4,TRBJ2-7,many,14,TGTGCCAGCAGTTTAGTGGGGTTCAGCGGCGAGCAGTACTTC,CASSLVGFSGEQYF
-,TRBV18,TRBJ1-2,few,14,TGTGCCAGCTCACCAAGTCTAAGGGAGGAGGGCTACACCTTC,CASSPSLREEGYTF
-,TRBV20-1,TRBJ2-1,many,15,TGCAGTGCCCCGCCCTATGGCTCGGTCTACAATGAGCAGTTCTTC,CSAPPYGSVYNEQFF
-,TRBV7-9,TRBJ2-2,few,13,TGTGCCAGCAGCTCCCTACCGACCGGGGAGCTGTTTTTT,CASSSLPTGELFF
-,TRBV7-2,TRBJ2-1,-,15,TGTGCCAGCAGCTTACAACAGGGTTCCTACAATGAGCAGTTCTTC,CASSLQQGSYNEQFF
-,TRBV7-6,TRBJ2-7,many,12,TGTGCCAGCAGCCCGCGAGGGGCCGAGCAGTACTTC,CASSPRGAEQYF
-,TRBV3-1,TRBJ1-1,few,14,TGTGCCAGCAATATCGGGGGTGTTCTTACTGAAGCTTTCTTT,CASNIGGVLTEAFF
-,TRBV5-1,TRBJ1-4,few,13,TGCGCCAGCAGCTTGGAGGGGACCGGAAAACTGTTTTTT,CASSLEGTGKLFF
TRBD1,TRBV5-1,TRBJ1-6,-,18,TGCGCCAGCAGCTTAGATGTGCGACAGGGGCAGAGAGCGCCACCCCTCCACTTT,CASSLDVRQGQRAPPLHF
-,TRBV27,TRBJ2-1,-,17,TGTGCCAGCAGTTTAGTTCGCGTGACGCGGACCTACAATGAGCAGTTCTTC,CASSLVRVTRTYNEQFF
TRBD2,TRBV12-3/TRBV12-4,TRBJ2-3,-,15,TGTGCCAGCAGTTTATACGGCGGGGGGGCGGATACGCAGTATTTT,CASSLYGGGADTQYF
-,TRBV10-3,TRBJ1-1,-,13,TGTGCCATCAGCAAACAGGGTAACACTGAAGCTTTCTTT,CAISKQGNTEAFF
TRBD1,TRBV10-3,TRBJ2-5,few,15,TGTGCCATGAAACCGGGACAGGCCTCGGGTGAGACCCAGTACTTC,CAMKPGQASGETQYF
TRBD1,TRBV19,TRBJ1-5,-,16,TGTGCCAGTAGTCTCCAGGGACAGGGGGGATTATTGTCCCAGCATTTT,CASSLQGQGGLLSQHF
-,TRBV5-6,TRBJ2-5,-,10,TGTGCCAGCGGGCTAGAGACCCAGTACTTC,CASGLETQYF
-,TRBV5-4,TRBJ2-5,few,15,TGTGCCAGCAGCTCCGAATGGGGCGCGGGAGAGACCCAGTACTTC,CASSSEWGAGETQYF
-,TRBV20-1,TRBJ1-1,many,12,TGCAGTGCTAGCAGGCGTGGGGTTGAAGCTTTCTTT,CSASRRGVEAFF
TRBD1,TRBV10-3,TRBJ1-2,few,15,TGTGCCATCAGTGAGCCGACAGGGGCTAACTATGGCTACACCTTC,CAISEPTGANYGYTF
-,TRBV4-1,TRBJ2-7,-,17,TGCGCCAGCAGCCGGTATGACGCACAAGGAACCTCCTACGAGCAGTACTTC,CASSRYDAQGTSYEQYF
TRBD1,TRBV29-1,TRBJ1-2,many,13,TGCAGCGTCGGGACAGGGCCCAACTATGGCTACACCTTC,CSVGTGPNYGYTF
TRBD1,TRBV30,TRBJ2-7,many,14,TGTGCCTGGGACCCGGGACAGGGGTACTACGAGCAGTACTTC,CAWDPGQGYYEQYF
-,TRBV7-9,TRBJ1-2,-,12,TGTGCCAGCAGCAAGACAGCTTATGGCTACACCTTC,CASSKTAYGYTF
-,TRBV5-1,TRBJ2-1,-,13,TGCGCCAGCAGCTCAGACTGGGGCAATGAGCAGTTCTTC,CASSSDWGNEQFF
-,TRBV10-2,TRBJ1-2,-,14,TGCGCCAGCAGTGAGTCGACCAGACACTATGGCTACACCTTC,CASSESTRHYGYTF
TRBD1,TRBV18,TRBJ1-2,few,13,TGTGCCAGCTCACGCGGGACAGCCACCGGCTACACCTTC,CASSRGTATGYTF
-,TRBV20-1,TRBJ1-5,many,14,TGCAGTGCTAGTAACGGATACAGGAATCAGCCCCAGCATTTT,CSASNGYRNQPQHF
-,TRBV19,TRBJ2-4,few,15,TGTGCCAGTAGTATAATACTGGACGGTCGAAAGCGTCAGTACTTC,CASSIILDGRKRQYF
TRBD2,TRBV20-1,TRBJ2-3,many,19,TGCAGTGCTCAGATTCCCCGACTAGCGGGGGGCCTTAATGATGGTACGCAGTATTTT,CSAQIPRLAGGLNDGTQYF
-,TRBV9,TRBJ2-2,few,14,TGTGCCAGCAGCGTAAACGTGAACACCGGGGAGCTGTTTTTT,CASSVNVNTGELFF
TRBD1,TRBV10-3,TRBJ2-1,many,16,TGTGCCATCAGGCCCCAAACAGGGGGTCCCTACAATGAGCAGTTCTTC,CAIRPQTGGPYNEQFF
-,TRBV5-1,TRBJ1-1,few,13,TGCGCCAGCAGCTTGGCACAGGGAGGTGAAGCTTTCTTT,CASSLAQGGEAFF
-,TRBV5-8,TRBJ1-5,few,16,TGTGCCAGCAGCTTGGAAAAGACACCGCGTTATCAGCCCCAGCATTTT,CASSLEKTPRYQPQHF
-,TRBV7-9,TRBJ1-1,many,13,TGTGCCAGTGGGACCACCGGAGGCACTGAAGCTTTCTTT,CASGTTGGTEAFF
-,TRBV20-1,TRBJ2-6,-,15,TGCAGTGCTAGAGAGCAGGGTTCTGGGGCCAACGTCCTGACTTTC,CSAREQGSGANVLTF
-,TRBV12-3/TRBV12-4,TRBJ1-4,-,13,TGTGCCAGCAGGGGCCAGGGGCGAGAAAAACTGTTTTTT,CASRGQGREKLFF
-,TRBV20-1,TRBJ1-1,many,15,TGCAGTGCCGATTCCCTTCGAGGACGGACCCGTAGAGCTTTCTTT,CSADSLRGRTRRAFF
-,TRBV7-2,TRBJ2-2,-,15,TGTGCCAGCGGGATGGGGGGGCTTAGCACCGGGGAGCTGTTTTTT,CASGMGGLSTGELFF